These 6 T cell receptor beta chains were all obtained from the same sample, sequenced in a study of shared clonotypes between healthy human individuals. Assay: immunoSEQ multiplex PCR; the TCRdb copy retains only in-frame clones and omits some. The sample has over a million clones; roughly 97% are singletons. The sequencing sample was made of naive CD4+ T cells sorted from blood. Subset of the sample: CD45RA+ positively selected. The receptors stem from a man between 25 and 39 years old in good health.

J is TRBJ2-7 and V is TRBV7-8; TRBD1 matches 7 bases. The germline CDR1 and CDR2 sequences are SGHVS and FQNEAQ. V dropped 8 bases and J dropped 0; count of bases not matched to a gene: 1. This CDR3 region has 12 residues. CDR3 in amino acids: CASRDSSYEQYF. The CDR3 DNA reads as TGTGCCAGCCGGGACAGCTCCTACGAGCAGTACTTC.

The genes are TRBV6-1 and TRBJ2-7, with 8 bases that match TRBD1. This CDR3 comprises 15 residues. Germline CDR1 reads MNHNS; CDR2 reads SASEGT. Trimming took 4 bases from V and 3 from J; bases not matched to a gene: 8. The CDR3 reads CASSVYQGASYEQYF. CDR3 coding DNA: TGTGCCAGCAGTGTTTACCAGGGGGCGAGCTACGAGCAGTACTTC.

This chain links TRBV28 with TRBJ2-7, with D perhaps matching TRBD2 (5 bases). The germline V gene encodes CDR1 MDHEN and CDR2 SYDVKM. This CDR3 comprises 13 residues. Trimming left V 6 bases short and J 2 bases short, with 11 bases between. The CDR3 region has the DNA TGTGCCAGCAGGACCGGGAACCCCTACGAGCAGTACTTC. This gives the protein CASRTGNPYEQYF.

This clone was seen once. J is TRBJ2-5 and V is TRBV2, with a tentative D call TRBD2 (6 bases). Germline values: CDR1 SNHLY, CDR2 FYNNEI. The V gene lost 6 bases and the J gene lost 5 bases, with 13 bases spanning the gap. This CDR3 spans 13 amino acids. The CDR3 spells CASSGGGMETQYF. The CDR3 bases are TGTGCCAGCAGCGGTGGGGGGATGGAGACCCAGTACTTC.

Note on this clone: Other DNA sequences in the sample encode the same CDR3. J is TRBJ2-6 and V is TRBV28; a weak D match, TRBD2 (5 bases). The V end was cut by 7 bases, the J end by 0 bases, with 7 bases between. The CDR3 has 14 amino acids. The germline V gene has CDR1 MDHEN and CDR2 SYDVKM. CDR3 in amino acids: CASNRGSGANVLTF. DNA for the CDR3: TGTGCCAGCAATCGGGGCTCTGGGGCCAACGTCCTGACTTTC.

The V call is TRBV7-9, the J call TRBJ2-7; possible D gene TRBD2, 6 bases. Between the trimmed V and J ends, which lost 5 bases and 5 bases, there was a span of 16 bases. CDR3 length: 14 residues. The V gene's germline CDR1 is SEHNR and CDR2 FQNEAQ (reference sequence). Here the CDR3 reads CASSLGGKRDEQYF. The CDR3 DNA is TGTGCCAGCAGCCTAGGCGGGAAAAGGGACGAGCAGTACTTC.